What follows are 2 T cell receptor beta chains derived from one specimen sequenced in a study of monozygotic twins with inflammatory bowel disease. TCRdb reprocessed the 5' RACE reads, keeping one entry per CDR3 protein, no DNA. The table lists some 200,000 distinct CDR3 sequences, with roughly 1.7% in the top ten. The sample taken for sequencing was blood. These receptors all stem from a human donor with ulcerative colitis or Crohn's disease, or a healthy co-twin of an affected twin (not recorded which).

This sequence joins TRBV5-1 and TRBJ1-1. Looked up from germline, CDR1 is SGHRS and CDR2 is YFSETQ. The CDR3 length is 14 residues. CDR3 amino acids: CASTPAGRAAEAFF.

The chain recombines TRBV7-9 with TRBJ2-3; TCRdb gives TRBD2 as the D gene, but with no DNA this cannot be confirmed. From germline, CDR1 is SEHNR and CDR2 FQNEAQ (reference sequence). CDR3 length equals 15 residues. CDR3 residues: CASSLRRGETDTQYF.